Listed below are T cell receptor beta chains from one sample, sequenced in a study of Ad26.COV2.S vaccination and SARS-CoV-2 variants. The protocol was immunoSEQ multiplex PCR, while the TCRdb copy is restricted to in-frame clones and leaves out a portion. The sample holds about 460,000 clones, roughly nine tenths seen once. The starting material was peripheral blood, obtained in a trial of Ad26.COV2.S vaccine versus placebo. The receptors were sampled from a person aged 18-60 years who received the Ad26.COV2.S COVID-19 vaccine or a placebo. Both conserved end residues are part of each CDR3. D genes are given only for firm matches. Clone size is shown for a subset of rows, as once, few, many or a class of expanded clone.

v_gene: TRBV28; abundance: few; j_gene: TRBJ2-5; d_gene: TRBD1; CDR3aa: CASSLPGTGGETQYF; CDR3nt: TGTGCCAGCAGTTTACCGGGGACAGGGGGAGAGACCCAGTACTTC
v_gene: TRBV7-2; abundance: few; j_gene: TRBJ2-1; d_gene: -; CDR3aa: CASSLGGDYNEQFF; CDR3nt: TGTGCCAGCAGCTTAGGCGGGGATTACAATGAGCAGTTCTTC
v_gene: TRBV28; abundance: -; j_gene: TRBJ2-1; d_gene: -; CDR3aa: CASSFWADNEQFF; CDR3nt: TGTGCCAGCAGTTTCTGGGCAGACAATGAGCAGTTCTTC
v_gene: TRBV28; abundance: -; j_gene: TRBJ2-2; d_gene: TRBD2; CDR3aa: CASRTLAGNGELFF; CDR3nt: TGTGCCAGCAGGACACTAGCGGGAAACGGGGAGCTGTTTTTT
v_gene: TRBV11-3; abundance: -; j_gene: TRBJ2-7; d_gene: TRBD2; CDR3aa: CASSLPGGRGDWYEQYF; CDR3nt: TGTGCCAGCAGCTTACCCGGTGGGAGGGGAGATTGGTACGAGCAGTACTTC
v_gene: TRBV4-3; abundance: once; j_gene: TRBJ2-5; d_gene: -; CDR3aa: CASSQEQGRETQYF; CDR3nt: TGCGCCAGCAGCCAAGAGCAAGGTCGGGAGACCCAGTACTTC
v_gene: TRBV3-1/TRBV3-2; abundance: few; j_gene: TRBJ2-7; d_gene: TRBD2; CDR3aa: CASSQDGLATPHEQYF; CDR3nt: TGTGCCAGCAGCCAAGATGGACTAGCAACGCCCCACGAGCAGTACTTC
v_gene: TRBV19; abundance: -; j_gene: TRBJ1-1; d_gene: -; CDR3aa: CASSTRSKVMNTEAFF; CDR3nt: TGTGCCAGTAGTACCCGCTCAAAGGTGATGAACACTGAAGCTTTCTTT
v_gene: TRBV5-8; abundance: -; j_gene: TRBJ2-7; d_gene: -; CDR3aa: CASSLDEPYEQYF; CDR3nt: TGTGCCAGCAGCTTGGACGAACCCTACGAGCAGTACTTC
v_gene: TRBV18; abundance: -; j_gene: TRBJ2-1; d_gene: TRBD2; CDR3aa: CASSPTLAGVTYNEQFF; CDR3nt: TGTGCCAGCTCACCGACCTTAGCGGGAGTAACCTACAATGAGCAGTTCTTC
v_gene: TRBV27; abundance: once; j_gene: TRBJ2-3; d_gene: TRBD2; CDR3aa: CASTRGGGSTDTQYF; CDR3nt: TGTGCCAGCACCCGTGGGGGGGGTAGCACAGATACGCAGTATTTT
v_gene: TRBV4-1; abundance: -; j_gene: TRBJ1-2; d_gene: -; CDR3aa: CASSQPTGLPDYGYTF; CDR3nt: TGCGCCAGCAGCCAGCCGACAGGACTCCCTGACTATGGCTACACCTTC
v_gene: TRBV5-4; abundance: -; j_gene: TRBJ1-2; d_gene: -; CDR3aa: CASSSTKQGHYGYTF; CDR3nt: TGTGCCAGCAGCTCAACCAAGCAGGGACACTATGGCTACACCTTC
v_gene: TRBV4-3; abundance: -; j_gene: TRBJ2-5; d_gene: TRBD2; CDR3aa: CASSQRPGLAGNQETQYF; CDR3nt: TGCGCCAGCAGCCAACGCCCCGGACTAGCGGGGAACCAAGAGACCCAGTACTTC
v_gene: TRBV7-2; abundance: -; j_gene: TRBJ1-2; d_gene: TRBD1; CDR3aa: CASSSDRATYGYTF; CDR3nt: TGTGCCAGCAGCTCGGACAGGGCGACCTATGGCTACACCTTC
v_gene: TRBV15; abundance: -; j_gene: TRBJ2-1; d_gene: -; CDR3aa: CATSRDNANEQFF; CDR3nt: TGTGCCACCAGCAGAGATAACGCAAATGAGCAGTTCTTC
v_gene: TRBV30; abundance: -; j_gene: TRBJ2-1; d_gene: TRBD1; CDR3aa: CAQWDSNEQFF; CDR3nt: TGTGCCCAATGGGACAGCAATGAGCAGTTCTTC
v_gene: TRBV9; abundance: -; j_gene: TRBJ1-2; d_gene: -; CDR3aa: CASSVGGTQNYGYTF; CDR3nt: TGTGCCAGCAGCGTAGGCGGGACCCAAAACTATGGCTACACCTTC
v_gene: TRBV28; abundance: -; j_gene: TRBJ1-5; d_gene: TRBD1; CDR3aa: CASSQWWGQPNSNQPQHF; CDR3nt: TGTGCCAGCAGTCAATGGTGGGGACAGCCTAATAGCAATCAGCCCCAGCATTTT
v_gene: TRBV11-2; abundance: -; j_gene: TRBJ1-1; d_gene: -; CDR3aa: CASSPLRNTEAFF; CDR3nt: TGTGCCAGCAGCCCTTTGAGGAACACTGAAGCTTTCTTT
v_gene: TRBV4-2; abundance: -; j_gene: TRBJ1-1; d_gene: -; CDR3aa: CATSVGDNTEAFF; CDR3nt: TGTGCCACCAGCGTGGGCGACAACACTGAAGCTTTCTTT
v_gene: TRBV9; abundance: -; j_gene: TRBJ2-3; d_gene: -; CDR3aa: CASSVAPATSTDTQYF; CDR3nt: TGTGCCAGCAGCGTAGCCCCAGCGACTAGCACAGATACGCAGTATTTT
v_gene: TRBV5-1; abundance: -; j_gene: TRBJ2-1; d_gene: -; CDR3aa: CASSWGPDNEQFF; CDR3nt: TGCGCCAGCAGCTGGGGACCCGACAATGAGCAGTTCTTC